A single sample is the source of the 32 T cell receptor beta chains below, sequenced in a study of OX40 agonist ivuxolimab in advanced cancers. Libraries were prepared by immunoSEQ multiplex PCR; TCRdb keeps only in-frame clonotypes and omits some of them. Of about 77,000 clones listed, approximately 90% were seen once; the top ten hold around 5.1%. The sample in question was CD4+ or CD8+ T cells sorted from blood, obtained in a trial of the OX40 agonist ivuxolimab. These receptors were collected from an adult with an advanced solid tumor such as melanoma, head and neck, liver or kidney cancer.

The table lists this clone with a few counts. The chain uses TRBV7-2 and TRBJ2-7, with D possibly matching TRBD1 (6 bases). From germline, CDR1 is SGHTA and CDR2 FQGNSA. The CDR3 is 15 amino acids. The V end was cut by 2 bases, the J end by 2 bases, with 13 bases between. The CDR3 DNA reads TGTGCCAGCAGCTTACAAGGACAGATGCCCTACGAGCAGTACTTC. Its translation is CASSLQGQMPYEQYF.

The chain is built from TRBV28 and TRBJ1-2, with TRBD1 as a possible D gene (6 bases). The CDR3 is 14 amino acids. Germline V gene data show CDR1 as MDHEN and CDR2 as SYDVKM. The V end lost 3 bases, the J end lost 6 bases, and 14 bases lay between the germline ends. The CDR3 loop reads CASSFTGIQNGYTF. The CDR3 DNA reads TGTGCCAGCAGTTTCACAGGGATCCAGAATGGCTACACCTTC.

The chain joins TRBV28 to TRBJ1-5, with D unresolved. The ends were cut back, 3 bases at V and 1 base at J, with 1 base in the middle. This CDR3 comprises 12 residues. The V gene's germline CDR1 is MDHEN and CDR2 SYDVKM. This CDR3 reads CASSFSNQPQHF. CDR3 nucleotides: TGTGCCAGCAGTTTCAGCAATCAGCCCCAGCATTTT.

CDR3 nucleotides: TGTGCCAGCAGTTTAACTAGGTTCAATGAGCAGTTCTTC. Protein product: CASSLTRFNEQFF. The chain combines TRBV6-6 with TRBJ2-1; possibly TRBD2 for D (5 bases). Deletions cut 4 bases from V and 6 bases from J, with 10 bases between. The CDR3 covers 13 residues. CDR1 is MNHNY, CDR2 SVGAGI, per germline (reference sequence).

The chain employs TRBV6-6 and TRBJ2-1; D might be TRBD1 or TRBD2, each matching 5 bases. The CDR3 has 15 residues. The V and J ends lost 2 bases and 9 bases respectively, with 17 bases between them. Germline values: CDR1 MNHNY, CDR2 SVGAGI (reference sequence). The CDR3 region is CASSYSREPGIEQFF. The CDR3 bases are TGTGCCAGCAGTTACAGTCGGGAACCAGGGATTGAGCAGTTCTTC.

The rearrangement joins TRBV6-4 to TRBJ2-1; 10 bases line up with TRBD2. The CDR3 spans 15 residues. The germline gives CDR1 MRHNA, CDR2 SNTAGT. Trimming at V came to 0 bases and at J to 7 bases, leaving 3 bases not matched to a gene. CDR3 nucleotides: TGTGCCAGCAGTGACTCGGCTAGCGGGAGAAATGAGCAGTTCTTC. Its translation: CASSDSASGRNEQFF.

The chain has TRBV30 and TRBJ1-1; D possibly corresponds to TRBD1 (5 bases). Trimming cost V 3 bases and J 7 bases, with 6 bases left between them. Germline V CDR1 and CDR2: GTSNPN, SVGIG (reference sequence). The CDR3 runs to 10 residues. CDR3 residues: CAWSTGEAFF. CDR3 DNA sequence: TGTGCCTGGAGCACAGGTGAAGCTTTCTTT.

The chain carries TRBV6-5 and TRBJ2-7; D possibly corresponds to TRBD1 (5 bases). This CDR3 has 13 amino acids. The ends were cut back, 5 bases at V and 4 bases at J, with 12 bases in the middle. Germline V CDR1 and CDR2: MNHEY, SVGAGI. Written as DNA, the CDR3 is TGTGCCAGCAGTGGGGCTACCCCGTACGAGCAGTACTTC. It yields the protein CASSGATPYEQYF.

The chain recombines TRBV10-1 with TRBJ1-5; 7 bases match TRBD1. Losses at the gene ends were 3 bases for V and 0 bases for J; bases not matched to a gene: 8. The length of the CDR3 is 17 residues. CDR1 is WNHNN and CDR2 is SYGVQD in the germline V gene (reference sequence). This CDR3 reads CASSDLDRVGSNQPQHF. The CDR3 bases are TGCGCCAGCAGTGACCTTGACAGGGTCGGTAGCAATCAGCCCCAGCATTTT.

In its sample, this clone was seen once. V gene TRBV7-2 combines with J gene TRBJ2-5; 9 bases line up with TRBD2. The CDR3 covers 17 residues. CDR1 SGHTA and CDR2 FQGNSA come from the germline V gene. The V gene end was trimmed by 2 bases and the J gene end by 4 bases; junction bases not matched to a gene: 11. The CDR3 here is CASSLMGIAGVGETQYF. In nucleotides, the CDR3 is TGTGCCAGCAGCTTAATGGGAATAGCGGGAGTGGGAGAGACCCAGTACTTC.

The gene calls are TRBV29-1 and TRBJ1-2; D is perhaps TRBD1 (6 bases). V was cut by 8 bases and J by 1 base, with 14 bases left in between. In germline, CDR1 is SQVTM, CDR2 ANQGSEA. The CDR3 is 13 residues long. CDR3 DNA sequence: TGCAGCTCCATAGGCAGGGGTAACTATGGCTACACCTTC. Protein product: CSSIGRGNYGYTF.

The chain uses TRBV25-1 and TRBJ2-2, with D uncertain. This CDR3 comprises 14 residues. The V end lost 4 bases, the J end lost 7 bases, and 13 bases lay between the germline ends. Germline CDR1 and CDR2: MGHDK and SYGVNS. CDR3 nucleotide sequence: TGTGCCAGCAGTGCTGTAGGCCGGTTCGGGGAGCTGTTTTTT. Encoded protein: CASSAVGRFGELFF.

CDR3 amino acids: CASSRSGSSYEQYF. The CDR3 bases are TGTGCCAGCAGCCGGAGTGGGAGCTCCTACGAGCAGTACTTC. The chain employs TRBV7-2 and TRBJ2-7; D might be TRBD2 (5 bases). Deletions cut 5 bases from V and 0 bases from J, with 11 bases between. Germline V gene data show CDR1 as SGHTA and CDR2 as FQGNSA. This CDR3 has 14 residues.

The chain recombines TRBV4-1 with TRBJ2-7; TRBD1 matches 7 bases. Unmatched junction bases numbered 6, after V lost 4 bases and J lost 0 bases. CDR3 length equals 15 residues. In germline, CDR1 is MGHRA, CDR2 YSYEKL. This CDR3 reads CASSLQTGSSYEQYF. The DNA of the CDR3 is TGCGCCAGCAGCCTGCAGACAGGGAGCTCCTACGAGCAGTACTTC.

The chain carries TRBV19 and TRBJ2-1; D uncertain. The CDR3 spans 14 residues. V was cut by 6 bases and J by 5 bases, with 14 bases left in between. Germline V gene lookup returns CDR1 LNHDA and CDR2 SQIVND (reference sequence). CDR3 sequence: CASSNLYANNEQFF. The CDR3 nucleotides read TGTGCCAGTAGCAATCTCTACGCTAACAATGAGCAGTTCTTC.

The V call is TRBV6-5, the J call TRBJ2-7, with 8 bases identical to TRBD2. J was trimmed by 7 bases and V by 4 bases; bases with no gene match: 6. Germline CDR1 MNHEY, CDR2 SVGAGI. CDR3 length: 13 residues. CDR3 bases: TGTGCCAGCAGTTTCACGGGAGGGCTAGAGCAGTACTTC. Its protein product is CASSFTGGLEQYF.

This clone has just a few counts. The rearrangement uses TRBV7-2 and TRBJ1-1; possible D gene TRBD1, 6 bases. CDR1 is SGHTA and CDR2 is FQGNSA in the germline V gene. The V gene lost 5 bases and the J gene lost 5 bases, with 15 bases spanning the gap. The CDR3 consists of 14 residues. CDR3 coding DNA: TGTGCCAGCAGCATATTACAGGGTCGAACTGAAGCTTTCTTT. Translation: CASSILQGRTEAFF. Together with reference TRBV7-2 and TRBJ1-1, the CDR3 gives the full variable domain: GAGVSQSPSNKVTEKGKDVELRCDPISGHTALYWYRQSLGQGLEFLIYFQGNSAPDKSGLPSDRFSAERTGGSVSTLTIQRTQQEDSAVYLCASSILQGRTEAFFGQGTRLTVV.

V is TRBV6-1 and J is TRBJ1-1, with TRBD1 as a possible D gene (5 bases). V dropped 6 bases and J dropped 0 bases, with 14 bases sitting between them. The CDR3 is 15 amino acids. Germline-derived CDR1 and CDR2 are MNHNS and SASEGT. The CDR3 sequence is CASRPQTDMNTEAFF. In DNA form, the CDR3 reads TGTGCCAGCAGACCTCAGACAGACATGAACACTGAAGCTTTCTTT.

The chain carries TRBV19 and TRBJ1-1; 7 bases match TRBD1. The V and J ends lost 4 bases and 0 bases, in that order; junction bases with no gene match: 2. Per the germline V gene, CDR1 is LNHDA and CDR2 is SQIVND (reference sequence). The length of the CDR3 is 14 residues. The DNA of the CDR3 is TGTGCCAGTAGTAACAGGGGATTGAACACTGAAGCTTTCTTT. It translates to CASSNRGLNTEAFF.

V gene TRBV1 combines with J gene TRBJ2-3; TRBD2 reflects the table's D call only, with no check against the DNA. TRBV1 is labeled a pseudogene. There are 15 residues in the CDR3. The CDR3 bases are TGCACCAGCAGCGAACTAGCGGGAGTCACAGATACGCAGTATTTT. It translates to CTSSELAGVTDTQYF.

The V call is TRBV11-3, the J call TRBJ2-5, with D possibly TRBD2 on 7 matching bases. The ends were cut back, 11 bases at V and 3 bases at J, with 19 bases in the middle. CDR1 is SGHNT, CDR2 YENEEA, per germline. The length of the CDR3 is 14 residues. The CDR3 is CALREGVFEETQYF. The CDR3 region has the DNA TGTGCCCTTAGGGAGGGGGTTTTCGAAGAGACCCAGTACTTC.

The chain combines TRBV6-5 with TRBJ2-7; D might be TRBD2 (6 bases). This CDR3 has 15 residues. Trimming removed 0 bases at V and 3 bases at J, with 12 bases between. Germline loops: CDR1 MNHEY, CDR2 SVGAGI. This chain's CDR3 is CASSYSVAGSYEQYF. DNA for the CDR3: TGTGCCAGCAGTTACTCTGTCGCGGGAAGCTACGAGCAGTACTTC.

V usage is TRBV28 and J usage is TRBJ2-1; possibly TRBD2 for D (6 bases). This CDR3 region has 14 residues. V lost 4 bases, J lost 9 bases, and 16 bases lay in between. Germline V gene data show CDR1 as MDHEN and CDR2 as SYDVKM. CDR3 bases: TGTGCCAGCAGTTCGGGACTCATCTGGAGTGAGCAGTTCTTC. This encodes CASSSGLIWSEQFF.

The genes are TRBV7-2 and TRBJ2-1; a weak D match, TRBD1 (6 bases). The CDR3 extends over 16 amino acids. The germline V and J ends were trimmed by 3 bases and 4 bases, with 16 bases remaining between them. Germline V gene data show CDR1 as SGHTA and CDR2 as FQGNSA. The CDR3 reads CASSFQGQLGYNEQFF. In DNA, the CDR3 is TGTGCCAGCAGCTTCCAAGGACAGCTGGGGTACAATGAGCAGTTCTTC.

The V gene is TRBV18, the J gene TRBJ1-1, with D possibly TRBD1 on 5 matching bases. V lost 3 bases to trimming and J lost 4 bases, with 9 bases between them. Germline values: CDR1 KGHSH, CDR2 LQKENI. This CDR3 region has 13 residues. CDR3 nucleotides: TGTGCCAGCTCACCGGGGCGGAGCACTGAAGCTTTCTTT. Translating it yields CASSPGRSTEAFF.

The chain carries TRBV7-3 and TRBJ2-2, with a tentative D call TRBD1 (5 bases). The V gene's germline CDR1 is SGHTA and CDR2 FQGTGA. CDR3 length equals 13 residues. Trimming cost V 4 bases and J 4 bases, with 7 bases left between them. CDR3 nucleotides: TGTGCCAGCAGCTCACAGGTCACCGGGGAGCTGTTTTTT. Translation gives CASSSQVTGELFF.

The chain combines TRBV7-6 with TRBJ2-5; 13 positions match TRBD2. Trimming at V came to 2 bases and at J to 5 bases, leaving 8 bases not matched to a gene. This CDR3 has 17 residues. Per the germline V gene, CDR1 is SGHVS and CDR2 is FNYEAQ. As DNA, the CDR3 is TGTGCCAGCAGCTTACCGATGGGACTAGCGGGATTGGAGACCCAGTACTTC. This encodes CASSLPMGLAGLETQYF. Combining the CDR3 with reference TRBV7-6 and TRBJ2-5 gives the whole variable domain GAGVSQSPRYKVTKRGQDVALRCDPISGHVSLYWYRQALGQGPEFLTYFNYEAQQDKSGLPNDRFSAERPEGSISTLTIQRTEQRDSAMYRCASSLPMGLAGLETQYFGPGTRLLVL.

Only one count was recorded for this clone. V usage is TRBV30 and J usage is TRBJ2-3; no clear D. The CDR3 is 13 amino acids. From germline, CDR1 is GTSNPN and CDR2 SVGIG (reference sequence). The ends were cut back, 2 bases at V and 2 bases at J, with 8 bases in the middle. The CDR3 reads CAWSPGFTDTQYF. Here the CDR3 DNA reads TGTGCCTGGAGTCCCGGATTCACAGATACGCAGTATTTT.

The CDR3 nucleotides are TGTGCCAGCAGCTTAGCGGATAGCTCCTATAATTCACCCCTCCACTTT. Protein product: CASSLADSSYNSPLHF. The chain combines TRBV7-8 with TRBJ1-6; the D is unclear. Germline V gives CDR1 SGHVS, CDR2 FQNEAQ. CDR3 length equals 16 residues. The V end was cut by 0 bases, the J end by 0 bases, with 6 bases between.

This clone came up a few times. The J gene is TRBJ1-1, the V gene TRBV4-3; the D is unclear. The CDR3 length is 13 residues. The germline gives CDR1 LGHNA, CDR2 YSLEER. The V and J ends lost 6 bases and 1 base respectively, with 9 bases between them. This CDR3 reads CASSLGPNTEAFF. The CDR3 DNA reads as TGCGCCAGCAGTCTAGGGCCGAACACTGAAGCTTTCTTT.

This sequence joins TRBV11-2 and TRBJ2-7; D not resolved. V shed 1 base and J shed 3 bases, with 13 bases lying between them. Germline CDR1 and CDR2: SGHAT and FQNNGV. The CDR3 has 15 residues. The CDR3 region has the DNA TGTGCCAGCAGCTTAGTCCAGCAAGTTTTCTACGAGCAGTACTTC. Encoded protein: CASSLVQQVFYEQYF.

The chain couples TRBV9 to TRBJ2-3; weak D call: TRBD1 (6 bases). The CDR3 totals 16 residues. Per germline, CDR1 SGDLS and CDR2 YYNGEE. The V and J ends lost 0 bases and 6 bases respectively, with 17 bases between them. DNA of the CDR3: TGTGCCAGCAGCGTAGCTATGGCCCGGCAGGGGGATACGCAGTATTTT. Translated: CASSVAMARQGDTQYF.